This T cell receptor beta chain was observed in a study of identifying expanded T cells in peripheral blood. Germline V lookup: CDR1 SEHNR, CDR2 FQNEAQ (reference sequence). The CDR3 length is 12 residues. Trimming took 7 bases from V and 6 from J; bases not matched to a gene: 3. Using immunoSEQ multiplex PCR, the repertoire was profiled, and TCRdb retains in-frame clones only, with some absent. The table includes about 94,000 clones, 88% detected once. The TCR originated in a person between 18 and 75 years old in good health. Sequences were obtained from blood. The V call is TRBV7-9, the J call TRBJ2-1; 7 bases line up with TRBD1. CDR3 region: CASKGQPNEQFF. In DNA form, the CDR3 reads TGTGCCAGCAAGGGACAGCCCAATGAGCAGTTCTTC.